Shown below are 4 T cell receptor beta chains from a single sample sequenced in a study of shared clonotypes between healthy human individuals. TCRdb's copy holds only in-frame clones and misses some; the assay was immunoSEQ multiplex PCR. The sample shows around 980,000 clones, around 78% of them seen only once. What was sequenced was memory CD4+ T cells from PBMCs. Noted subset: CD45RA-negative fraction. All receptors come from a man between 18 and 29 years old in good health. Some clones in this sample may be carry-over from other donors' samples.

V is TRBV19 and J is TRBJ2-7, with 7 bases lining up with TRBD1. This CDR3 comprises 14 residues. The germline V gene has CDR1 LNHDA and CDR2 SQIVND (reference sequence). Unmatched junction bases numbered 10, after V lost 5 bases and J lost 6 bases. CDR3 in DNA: TGTGCCAGTAGTTTCCGACAGGGTATGGGCGAGCAGTACTTC. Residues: CASSFRQGMGEQYF.

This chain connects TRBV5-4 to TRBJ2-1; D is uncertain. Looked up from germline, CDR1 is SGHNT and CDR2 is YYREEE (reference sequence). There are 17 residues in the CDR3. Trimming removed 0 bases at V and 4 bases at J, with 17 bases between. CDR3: CASSLAAAAAQYNEQFF. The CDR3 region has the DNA TGTGCCAGCAGCTTGGCCGCGGCGGCAGCGCAGTACAATGAGCAGTTCTTC.

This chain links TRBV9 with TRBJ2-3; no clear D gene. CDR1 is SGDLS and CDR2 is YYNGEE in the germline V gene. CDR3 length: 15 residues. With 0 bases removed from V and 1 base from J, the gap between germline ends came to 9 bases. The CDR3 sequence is CASSVAGIRTDTQYF. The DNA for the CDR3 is TGTGCCAGCAGCGTAGCTGGGATCCGCACAGATACGCAGTATTTT.

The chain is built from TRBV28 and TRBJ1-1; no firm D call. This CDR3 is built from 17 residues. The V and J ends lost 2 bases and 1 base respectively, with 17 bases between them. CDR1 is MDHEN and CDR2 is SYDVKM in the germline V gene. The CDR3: CASSLQDDLAGNTEAFF. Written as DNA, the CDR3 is TGTGCCAGCAGTTTACAAGACGACCTTGCAGGGAACACTGAAGCTTTCTTT.